The clone carrying this TCR beta chain was detected a few times. This entry is derived from a study of T cell repertoires in cytomegalovirus infection. MiXCR, run by TCRdb on the reads, gives a single entry per CDR3 protein. The table shows about 160,000 distinct CDR3 sequences, with roughly 17% occurring only once. Germline CDR1 MDHEN, CDR2 SYDVKM. The CDR3 totals 14 residues. Trimming stripped 5 bases from V and 4 bases from J, with 14 bases between. The gene calls are TRBV28 and TRBJ1-2, with D perhaps matching TRBD1 (6 bases). This TCR came from a human donor in good health (CMV status not recorded). Some clones in this sample may be carry-over from other donors' samples. Specimen: CD8+ T cells from PBMCs. DNA for the CDR3: TGTGCCAGCAGTCCTAGGGGGGACACCTATGGCTACACCTTC. Residues: CASSPRGDTYGYTF.